The clone carrying this T cell receptor beta chain showed up just a few times. Library preparation (for TCRbeta) was performed with unique molecular identifiers. TCRdb recomputed calls from the PCR reads with MiXCR, one row per CDR3 protein. The data show around 300,000 distinct CDR3 sequences, with roughly 25% seen just once and approximately 11% held by the top ten. The data derive from a study of T-cell reconstitution after alpha-beta-depleted transplantation in children. V shed 6 bases and J 4 bases; nucleotides not matched to a gene: 11. The CDR3 sequence is 16 residues long. The sequence came from a male patient aged 5 to 17 who had a stem cell transplant for acute lymphoblastic leukemia, so the T cells may come from the graft donor. The chain carries TRBV12-3 or TRBV12-4 and TRBJ2-2; 7 bases agree with TRBD1. The material was PBMCs, mostly from graft donor cells, obtained 180 days after TCRalphabeta/CD19-depleted stem cell transplant. The CDR3 DNA is TGTGCCAGCAGCCCGACAGGGAGTAGGAGCACCGGGGAGCTGTTTTTT. Its translation is CASSPTGSRSTGELFF.